A single sample gave rise to the 22 T cell receptor beta chains below, sequenced in a study of shared clonotypes between healthy human individuals. TCRdb's table, derived via immunoSEQ multiplex PCR, lists solely in-frame clones and lacks some. The sample contains around 1.4 million clones, about 98.5% of which appear only once. Sequencing input: naive CD4+ T cells sorted from blood. Subset meaning: CD45RA+ positively selected. The receptors stem from a young man in good health.

The rearrangement joins TRBV10-3 to TRBJ2-3; the match to TRBD1 covers 9 bases. Germline V gene data show CDR1 as ENHRY and CDR2 as SYGVKD. The CDR3 runs 18 residues. The trim removed 11 bases at V and 3 bases at J, leaving 21 bases unmatched. In DNA, the CDR3 is TGTGCCCACCTAAAGCCTTCCCGGGACAGGGTGGTGACAGATACGCAGTATTTT. This sequence encodes CAHLKPSRDRVVTDTQYF.

The chain is built from TRBV5-4 and TRBJ2-7; 10 nucleotides align to TRBD2. The V segment lost 4 bases and the J segment 6 bases; nucleotides outside the gene matches: 10. CDR1 and CDR2 from the germline V gene are SGHNT and YYREEE (reference sequence). The CDR3 sequence is 15 residues long. DNA for the CDR3: TGTGCCAGCAGCACCGCCTCTAGCGGGAGAGGCGAGCAGTACTTC. Protein: CASSTASSGRGEQYF.

In regard to this clone: Within the sample, other DNA sequences also encode this same CDR3. This chain links TRBV28 with TRBJ1-2, with D hard to call. The CDR3 runs to 11 residues. V lost 3 bases to trimming and J lost 3 bases, with 2 bases between them. CDR1 is MDHEN, CDR2 SYDVKM, per germline. CDR3 nucleotide sequence: TGTGCCAGCAGTTTGGACTATGGCTACACCTTC. Translation: CASSLDYGYTF.

CDR3 protein: CASSSSGRSFYNEQFF. The DNA of the CDR3 is TGTGCCAGCAGTTCAAGCGGGAGGAGCTTCTACAATGAGCAGTTCTTC. The chain joins TRBV11-3 to TRBJ2-1; 9 nucleotides agree with TRBD2. The CDR3 runs to 16 residues. V lost 6 bases to trimming and J lost 3 bases; unmatched junction nucleotides: 9. Germline V CDR1 and CDR2: SGHNT, YENEEA.

The table lists this clone with a count of one. The genes are TRBV2 and TRBJ1-1; a weak D match, TRBD1 (5 bases). Trimming took 4 bases from V and 0 from J, leaving 6 bases between them. Germline CDR1 SNHLY, CDR2 FYNNEI. The CDR3 runs to 13 residues. The DNA of the CDR3 is TGTGCCAGCAGTGCAGGGCTGAACACTGAAGCTTTCTTT. Residues: CASSAGLNTEAFF.

V gene TRBV19 combines with J gene TRBJ2-6, with 7 bases matching TRBD1. The trim removed 7 bases at V and 0 bases at J, leaving 9 bases unmatched. Germline CDR1 and CDR2: LNHDA and SQIVND (reference sequence). This CDR3 comprises 17 residues. The CDR3 DNA sequence: TGTGCCAGTACCCCGGGGACAGTCTCCTCTGGGGCCAACGTCCTGACTTTC. Amino acid sequence: CASTPGTVSSGANVLTF.

The chain links TRBV5-1 to TRBJ2-1, with D unresolved. Germline lookup yields CDR1 SGHRS and CDR2 YFSETQ. The CDR3 extends over 14 amino acids. Trimming took 2 bases from V and 7 from J, leaving 13 bases between them. The CDR3, as DNA: TGCGCCAGCAGCTTTGTAACGGGTCGAAATGAGCAGTTCTTC. Protein product: CASSFVTGRNEQFF.

V gene TRBV28 combines with J gene TRBJ1-5; 8 positions match TRBD1. Germline trimming cut 6 bases from V and 2 bases from J; bases unmatched to any gene: 6. Germline assignment: CDR1 MDHEN and CDR2 SYDVKM. The CDR3 runs to 15 residues. CDR3 sequence: CASSQGAEGNQPQHF. Written as DNA, the CDR3 is TGTGCCAGCAGCCAGGGGGCTGAGGGCAATCAGCCCCAGCATTTT.

The chain has TRBV5-1 and TRBJ2-1; 7 nucleotides align to TRBD2. Germline loops: CDR1 SGHRS, CDR2 YFSETQ. The CDR3 has 15 amino acids. Losses at the gene ends were 4 bases for V and 8 bases for J; bases not matched to a gene: 12. CDR3 nucleotides: TGCGCCAGCAGCCCAGGACTAGGGGTTAGAGATGAGCAGTTCTTC. Residues: CASSPGLGVRDEQFF.

Worth noting for this clone: The junction departs from germline at one end; a sequencing error may be responsible. This rearrangement joins TRBV5-6 to TRBJ1-1; tentative D call: TRBD1 (6 bases). This CDR3 contains 14 residues. The germline CDR1 and CDR2 sequences are SGHDT and YYEEEE. The CDR3 DNA reads as TGTGCCAGCAGCCAGATACAGGGTACCTCTGAAGCTCCATTT. It yields the protein CASSQIQGTSEAPF. The complete variable domain, with remaining parts taken from reference TRBV5-6 and TRBJ1-1, reads DAGVTQSPTHLIKTRGQQVTLRCSPKSGHDTVSWYQQALGQGPQFIFQYYEEEERQRGNFPDRFSGHQFPNYSSELNVNALLLGDSALYLCASSQIQGTSEAPFGQGTRLTVV.

This clone is a singleton in its sample. V and J are TRBV2 and TRBJ2-7; the D gene is possibly TRBD2 (5 bases). This CDR3 comprises 13 residues. Deletions cut 1 base from V and 8 bases from J, with 12 bases between. Germline V lookup: CDR1 SNHLY, CDR2 FYNNEI. In nucleotides, the CDR3 is TGTGCCAGCAGTGAAGGAGAGAGGGTCCAGCAGTACTTC. It yields the protein CASSEGERVQQYF. Using reference TRBV2 and TRBJ2-7 for the parts outside the CDR3, the full variable domain is EPEVTQTPSHQVTQMGQEVILRCVPISNHLYFYWYRQILGQKVEFLVSFYNNEISEKSEIFDDQFSVERPDGSNFTLKIRSTKLEDSAMYFCASSEGERVQQYFGPGTRLTVT.

The gene calls are TRBV6-5 and TRBJ2-2; D unresolved. Between the trimmed V and J ends, which lost 6 bases and 6 bases, there was a span of 11 bases. Germline V gives CDR1 MNHEY, CDR2 SVGAGI. The CDR3 totals 13 residues. The CDR3 DNA reads TGTGCCAGCAGAGAAGGGTCGGCCGGGGAGCTGTTTTTT. It codes for CASREGSAGELFF.

The chain carries TRBV7-7 and TRBJ2-7; 7 bases are a match to TRBD2. The V and J ends lost 0 bases and 7 bases, in that order; junction bases with no gene match: 3. CDR3 length equals 13 residues. In germline, CDR1 is SSHAT, CDR2 FNYEAQ (reference sequence). As DNA, the CDR3 is TGTGCCAGCAGCTTAGCGGGGGAGGGGGAGCAGTACTTC. As protein: CASSLAGEGEQYF.

Of note for this clone: Other DNA sequences in this specimen translate into the identical CDR3. The chain combines TRBV15 with TRBJ2-6; 9 nucleotides line up with TRBD1. Germline assignment: CDR1 LNHNV and CDR2 YYDKDF (reference sequence). The CDR3 totals 16 residues. V dropped 3 bases and J dropped 2; count of bases not matched to a gene: 2. The CDR3 nucleotides are TGTGCCACCAGCAGGGACAGGGGAACTGGGGCCAACGTCCTGACTTTC. Protein: CATSRDRGTGANVLTF. Supplemented by reference TRBV15 and TRBJ2-6, the full variable domain reads DAMVIQNPRYQVTQFGKPVTLSCSQTLNHNVMYWYQQKSSQAPKLLFHYYDKDFNNEADTPDNFQSRRPNTSFCFLDIRSPGLGDTAMYLCATSRDRGTGANVLTFGAGSRLTVL.

J is TRBJ1-2 and V is TRBV30, with 7 bases aligning to TRBD1. This CDR3 has 13 amino acids. Germline V lookup: CDR1 GTSNPN, CDR2 SVGIG (reference sequence). V lost 3 bases and J lost 7; bases outside the gene matches: 8. CDR3 coding DNA: TGTGCCTGGAGCATGACAGGGTCTGGTGGCTACACCTTC. Protein product: CAWSMTGSGGYTF.

The gene calls are TRBV27 and TRBJ2-1; 9 bases agree with TRBD1. Looked up from germline, CDR1 is MNHEY and CDR2 is SMNVEV (reference sequence). V was pared by 5 bases and J by 3 bases, with 14 bases of the junction left unmatched. There are 18 residues in the CDR3. CDR3 coding DNA: TGTGCCAGCAGTCCCCAGACAGGGGGTCGAGGGAGCTACAATGAGCAGTTCTTC. This translates into CASSPQTGGRGSYNEQFF.

The rearrangement joins TRBV27 to TRBJ2-1, with a possible D match to TRBD1 (5 bases). Germline CDR1 reads MNHEY; CDR2 reads SMNVEV (reference sequence). CDR3 length: 14 amino acids. Trimming removed 7 bases from V and 1 base from J, with 11 bases in between. Here the CDR3 DNA reads TGTGCCAGCAATTTTACAGGATCCTACAATGAGCAGTTCTTC. Protein sequence: CASNFTGSYNEQFF.

This sequence joins TRBV28 and TRBJ2-7, with 8 nucleotides matching TRBD2. The junction had 6 bases not matched to a gene; V was cut back by 6 bases and J by 5 bases. The CDR3 extends over 13 amino acids. Per germline, CDR1 MDHEN and CDR2 SYDVKM. This CDR3 reads CASSEGLGHEQYF. In DNA form, the CDR3 reads TGTGCCAGCAGCGAGGGACTAGGCCACGAGCAGTACTTC.

CDR3 coding DNA: TGTGCCAGTAGCATCAACATCCCCGATGAGCAGTTCTTC. It yields the protein CASSINIPDEQFF. The J gene is TRBJ2-1, the V gene TRBV19; D is uncertain. V shed 6 bases and J shed 8 bases, with 14 bases lying between them. The CDR3 extends over 13 amino acids. The V gene's germline CDR1 is LNHDA and CDR2 SQIVND (reference sequence).

The gene calls are TRBV7-9 and TRBJ2-7; D is uncertain. Trimming took 2 bases from V and 7 from J, leaving 24 bases between them. The CDR3 loop spans 17 amino acids. From germline, CDR1 is SEHNR and CDR2 FQNEAQ (reference sequence). CDR3 coding DNA: TGTGCCAGCAGCTTATTGTTAGGTGGCAACCAGCCGAGGGAGCAGTACTTC. It encodes CASSLLLGGNQPREQYF.

In DNA form, the CDR3 reads TGTGCTAGTGGTTTGGAGGGCCGGGAGCAGTACTTC. Translated: CASGLEGREQYF. The chain links TRBV12-5 to TRBJ2-7; D is ambiguous. This CDR3 region has 12 residues. The germline CDR1 and CDR2 sequences are LGHNT and FRNRAP. The V end was cut by 1 base, the J end by 7 bases, with 8 bases between.

This chain's CDR3 is CASSLGARTGGEQYF. The CDR3 DNA is TGTGCCAGCAGTTTGGGGGCAAGGACCGGGGGCGAGCAGTACTTC. V and J are TRBV28 and TRBJ2-7; the D gene could be TRBD1 or TRBD2 (6 bases each). The V and J ends lost 3 bases and 6 bases respectively, with 18 bases between them. The CDR3 has 15 amino acids. The germline V gene has CDR1 MDHEN and CDR2 SYDVKM.